A selection of T cell receptor beta chains follows, all from one sample in a study of CDR3 diversity in severe acne. A single record per CDR3 protein comes from TCRdb applying MiXCR to the PCR reads. The table includes more than 85,000 distinct CDR3 sequences, around 54% detected once. The sample consisted of blood. Every receptor here comes from a male donor with severe acne vulgaris. Both conserved end residues are part of each CDR3. D genes are given only for firm matches. Size tells how often a clone was seen (once, few, many) or the class of an expanded clone, and some rows leave it out.

v_call	j_call	d_call	clone_size	cdr3_aa	cdr3_nt
TRBV5-4	TRBJ2-7	.	.	CASSFGGPKDYEQYF	TGTGCCAGCAGCTTCGGCGGGCCCAAAGACTACGAGCAGTACTTC
TRBV12-3/TRBV12-4	TRBJ2-5	TRBD1	.	CAISGGQGRETQYF	TGTGCCATCAGTGGGGGACAGGGTCGGGAGACCCAGTACTTC
TRBV7-9	TRBJ2-2	.	many	CASSPLIPGELFF	TGTGCCAGCAGCCCTCTCATCCCCGGGGAGCTGTTTTTT
TRBV7-3	TRBJ1-5	.	.	CASSLQGQFNQPQHF	TGTGCCAGCAGCCTTCAGGGGCAGTTCAATCAGCCCCAGCATTTT
TRBV5-8	TRBJ2-1	.	many	CASSPILYDEQFF	TGTGCCAGCAGCCCCATCCTTTATGATGAGCAGTTCTTC
TRBV11-1	TRBJ2-1	TRBD2	few	CASSLDDSGVRNEQFF	TGTGCCAGCAGCTTAGATGACAGCGGGGTACGCAATGAGCAGTTCTTC
TRBV6-1	TRBJ2-1	TRBD2	few	CASSVTSGKPFF	TGTGCCAGCAGTGTAACTAGCGGGAAGCCGTTCTTC
TRBV4-2	TRBJ1-2	.	few	CASSPEGGRVSGYTF	TGTGCCAGCAGCCCTGAGGGGGGGCGCGTTTCTGGCTACACCTTC
TRBV7-3	TRBJ2-3	TRBD2	.	CASSTTSGDTDTQYF	TGTGCCAGCAGCACAACTAGCGGAGACACAGATACGCAGTATTTT
TRBV20-1	TRBJ2-1	.	.	CSAESGLVHEQFF	TGCAGTGCTGAGAGCGGGCTAGTTCATGAGCAGTTCTTC
TRBV6-4	TRBJ2-2	.	few	CASSDSGQNTGELFF	TGTGCCAGCAGTGACTCGGGACAAAACACCGGGGAGCTGTTTTTT
TRBV10-3	TRBJ1-5	.	few	CASPRARVFNQPQHF	TGTGCCAGTCCCCGGGCCCGGGTGTTCAATCAGCCCCAGCATTTT
TRBV24-1	TRBJ2-1	TRBD1	.	CAIGQGLDEQFF	TGTGCCATTGGACAGGGCCTCGATGAGCAGTTCTTC
TRBV15	TRBJ2-7	TRBD1	.	CATSSPGTGRYEQYF	TGTGCCACCAGCAGCCCCGGGACAGGGCGGTACGAGCAGTACTTC
TRBV20-1	TRBJ2-7	TRBD2	many	CSARDQGFSGNYEQYF	TGCAGTGCTAGAGATCAGGGGTTTAGCGGGAACTACGAGCAGTACTTC
TRBV7-9	TRBJ1-2	.	many	CASSLGRLYGYTF	TGTGCCAGCAGCTTAGGTCGCCTCTATGGCTACACCTTC
TRBV28	TRBJ2-2	.	few	CASTWTGGTGELFF	TGTGCCAGCACTTGGACAGGAGGGACCGGGGAGCTGTTTTTT
TRBV20-1	TRBJ2-7	TRBD2	few	CSASTSGIYEQYF	TGCAGTGCATCGACTAGCGGGATCTACGAGCAGTACTTC
TRBV6-1	TRBJ2-6	.	.	CASSEAGYGANVLTF	TGTGCCAGCAGTGAAGCTGGGTATGGGGCCAACGTCCTGACTTTC
TRBV9	TRBJ1-5	.	many	CASSQGQWQPQHF	TGTGCCAGCAGCCAGGGGCAGTGGCAGCCCCAGCATTTT
TRBV6-2/TRBV6-3	TRBJ1-5	TRBD1	many	CASSYDRGNGNQPQHF	TGTGCCAGCAGTTACGACAGGGGGAACGGCAATCAGCCCCAGCATTTT
TRBV29-1	TRBJ2-3	TRBD2	.	CSASTSGSTDTQYF	TGCAGCGCCTCGACTAGCGGTAGCACAGATACGCAGTATTTT
TRBV7-9	TRBJ2-7	TRBD1	.	CASSIVKGQTSYEQYF	TGTGCCAGCAGCATAGTCAAGGGACAGACGTCCTACGAGCAGTACTTC
TRBV28	TRBJ2-5	TRBD2	few	CASSSTSGQAGETQYF	TGTGCCAGCAGTTCCACTAGCGGGCAAGCCGGGGAGACCCAGTACTTC
TRBV13	TRBJ2-7	.	medium-sized	CASSFQRGARYEQYF	TGTGCCAGCAGCTTCCAAAGGGGGGCGCGTTACGAGCAGTACTTC
TRBV15	TRBJ2-7	TRBD1	.	CATSPRTGISYEQYF	TGTGCCACCAGCCCAAGGACAGGGATATCCTACGAGCAGTACTTC
TRBV7-9	TRBJ1-5	.	.	CASSLEVVVRPQHF	TGTGCCAGCAGCTTAGAGGTAGTTGTTCGGCCCCAGCATTTT
TRBV5-1	TRBJ2-3	TRBD2	.	CASSPQPGGRGDTQYF	TGCGCCAGCAGCCCCCAACCGGGCGGGAGAGGAGATACGCAGTATTTT
TRBV5-1	TRBJ2-3	TRBD2	few	CASSLSSSGGTQFTDTQYF	TGCGCCAGCAGCCTCTCTAGTAGCGGGGGGACTCAATTCACAGATACGCAGTATTTT